This T cell receptor beta chain was recovered during a study of read filtering for tumor transcriptome and immune sequencing. Study in general: Mean patient age was approximately 66 years, range about 47 to 85; approximately 18 male, 14 female.

This clonotype was picked up many times. From 300 to 400 ng of RNA, a library with molecular barcoded alpha/delta and beta/gamma adaptors was made. TCRdb re-derived calls from the reads in MiXCR, one entry per CDR3 protein. The profile shows roughly 59,000 distinct CDR3 sequences, less than 20% of them singletons. Germline assignment: CDR1 DFQATT and CDR2 SNEGSKA (reference sequence). The germline V and J ends were trimmed by 5 bases and 5 bases, with 18 bases remaining between them. The CDR3 contains 14 residues. The source is a donor aged 40 or older with multiple myeloma. The rearrangement links TRBV20-1 to TRBJ2-5; D is ambiguous. The sample was a population of CD138-negative cells sorted from bone marrow. The CDR3: CSASSWRVGETQYF. The DNA of the CDR3 is TGCAGTGCTTCCTCATGGCGAGTGGGCGAGACCCAGTACTTC.